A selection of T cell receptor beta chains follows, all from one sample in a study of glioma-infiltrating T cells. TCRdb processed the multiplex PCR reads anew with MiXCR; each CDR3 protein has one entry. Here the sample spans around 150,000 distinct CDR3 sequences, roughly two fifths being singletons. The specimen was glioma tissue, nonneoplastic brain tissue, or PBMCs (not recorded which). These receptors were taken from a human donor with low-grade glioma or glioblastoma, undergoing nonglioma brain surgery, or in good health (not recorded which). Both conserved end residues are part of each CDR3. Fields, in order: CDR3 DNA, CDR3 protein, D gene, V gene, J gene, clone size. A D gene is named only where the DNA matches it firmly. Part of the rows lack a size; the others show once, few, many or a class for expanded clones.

TGTGCCAGCAGTGAATGGGAAGGGGTATACGAGCAGTACTTC	CASSEWEGVYEQYF	-	TRBV6-1	TRBJ2-7	few
TGTGCCAGCAGTCCGGCCGGACAGGGTTTTCACAATGAGCAGTTCTTC	CASSPAGQGFHNEQFF	TRBD1	TRBV6-1	TRBJ2-1	-
TGCGCCAGCAGCCAAGATCGCGCCAGCTCCTACGAGCAGTACTTC	CASSQDRASSYEQYF	-	TRBV4-1	TRBJ2-7	few
TGTGCCAGCAGTTCCCTTCAGACAGGGGGCCCGGACGAAGCTTTCTTT	CASSSLQTGGPDEAFF	TRBD1	TRBV6-1	TRBJ1-1	-
TGCAGTGCAAATACAGGGGCCACTTATAGCAATCAGCCCCAGCATTTT	CSANTGATYSNQPQHF	TRBD1	TRBV20-1	TRBJ1-5	-
TGTGCCATCAGTGTGGACAGTAATGAAAAACTGTTTTTT	CAISVDSNEKLFF	-	TRBV10-3	TRBJ1-4	-
TGCAGTGCTAGAGAGGGGCTAGCGGGGGACTACGAGCAGTACTTC	CSAREGLAGDYEQYF	TRBD2	TRBV20-1	TRBJ2-7	once
TGTGCCATCAGTGATTCGGGGTGGGAGCAGTACTTC	CAISDSGWEQYF	-	TRBV10-3	TRBJ2-7	-
TGTTCCAGGAAATCACAAGCAGTGAACACTGAAGCTTTCTTT	CSRKSQAVNTEAFF	-	TRBV27	TRBJ1-1	-
TGTGCCAGCAGCCAAGGCGTAGGTCAGGGTCTGAATGAGCAGTTCTTC	CASSQGVGQGLNEQFF	-	TRBV14	TRBJ2-1	-
TGTGCCAGCAGTTGGGGTGGGGATAATTCACCCCTCCACTTT	CASSWGGDNSPLHF	-	TRBV6-5	TRBJ1-6	-
TGTGCCAGCAGCCCCGACAGGGAGCAGCCCCAGCATTTT	CASSPDREQPQHF	TRBD1	TRBV7-2	TRBJ1-5	-
TGTGCCAGCAGTTACCCCCTGGGCAAAGACGTGAGCACAGATACGCAGTATTTT	CASSYPLGKDVSTDTQYF	-	TRBV6-2/TRBV6-3	TRBJ2-3	-
TGTGCCAGCAGTTTACTGTCAGGAACGGAGCTGTTTTTT	CASSLLSGTELFF	-	TRBV12-3/TRBV12-4	TRBJ2-2	-
TGTGCCTCGTCGTCGGAGGGGTCTAATCAGCCCCAGCATTTT	CASSSEGSNQPQHF	-	TRBV10-3	TRBJ1-5	few
TGTGCCAGCAGCTTAGGCATTAACGGCGAGACCCAGTACTTC	CASSLGINGETQYF	-	TRBV7-2	TRBJ2-5	few
TGTGCCAGCAGCCCCCAAGCTATTGAAGCTTTCTTT	CASSPQAIEAFF	-	TRBV14	TRBJ1-1	-
TGTGCCAGCTCGTCTCTATTAGCGGGAGAACAAGAGACCCAGTACTTC	CASSSLLAGEQETQYF	TRBD2	TRBV18	TRBJ2-5	-
TGCAGTGCTAATCGGGGCCCCCTTTTGTACGAGCAGTACTTC	CSANRGPLLYEQYF	-	TRBV20-1	TRBJ2-7	-
TGTGCCAGCAGTTTATCATGGGGGCAGTACGAGCAGTACTTC	CASSLSWGQYEQYF	-	TRBV27	TRBJ2-7	-
TGTGCCAGCAGTTTAGAGCACATAGGAAAGGGAGATACGCAGTATTTT	CASSLEHIGKGDTQYF	-	TRBV12-3/TRBV12-4	TRBJ2-3	-
TGCAGTGCCCGCCTCTTAACGGGGTACAATGAGCAGTTATTC	CSARLLTGYNEQLF	-	TRBV20-1	TRBJ2-1	-
TGTGCCAGCAGCAAGGACTGGAACACTGAAGCTTTCTTT	CASSKDWNTEAFF	-	TRBV11-2	TRBJ1-1	-
TGTGCCACCAGTGACCCACTAGCGGGAAAGGGGAATGAGCAGTTCTTC	CATSDPLAGKGNEQFF	TRBD2	TRBV24-1	TRBJ2-1	few
TGTGCCAGCAGCCAAGACCACGGCCCCGGGGAGCTGTTTTTT	CASSQDHGPGELFF	-	TRBV3-1	TRBJ2-2	-
TGCAGTGCGGTCCGGGACAGGGTCACTGAAGCTTTCTTT	CSAVRDRVTEAFF	TRBD1	TRBV20-1	TRBJ1-1	-
TGCGCCAGCAGCCAAGAGCTAACTAGCACAGATACGCAGTATTTT	CASSQELTSTDTQYF	-	TRBV4-3	TRBJ2-3	many
TGTGCCAGCAGTACCACAGGGGGCGCGTCAGATACGCAGTATTTT	CASSTTGGASDTQYF	TRBD1	TRBV2	TRBJ2-3	-
TGCAGTGCTAGAGAGGACAGAGGCTACACCTTC	CSAREDRGYTF	-	TRBV20-1	TRBJ1-2	few
TGCAGTGCTAGGGACTACCAACGGGGGGATACGCAGTATTTT	CSARDYQRGDTQYF	-	TRBV20-1	TRBJ2-3	few
TGTGCCAGCAGCTTAGGAGGGACAGGGTTATATGGCTACACCTTC	CASSLGGTGLYGYTF	TRBD1	TRBV7-2	TRBJ1-2	few
TGCAGGACATTCATCAACGAGCAGTACTTC	CRTFINEQYF	-	TRBV20-1	TRBJ2-7	-
TGTGCCAGCTCACCAGTCCCAGAGCTCAAGGAATGGGCTTTCTTT	CASSPVPELKEWAFF	-	TRBV18	TRBJ1-1	-
TGTGCCAGTACCACAGGGGGCAGAAGCAATCAGCCCCAGCATTTT	CASTTGGRSNQPQHF	TRBD1	TRBV6-1	TRBJ1-5	-
TGCGCCAGCAGTGAGAATTACAGGGGGCATTCCGAGCAGTACTTC	CASSENYRGHSEQYF	TRBD1	TRBV10-1	TRBJ2-7	-
TGTGCCAGCAGCTATCACAATGAGCAGTTCTTC	CASSYHNEQFF	-	TRBV7-2	TRBJ2-1	few
TGTGCCAGCAGTTACTCAATCCCCTCCTATAATTCACCCCTCCACTTT	CASSYSIPSYNSPLHF	-	TRBV6-2/TRBV6-3	TRBJ1-6	few
TGTGCCAGCAGTTTAAGCCCGGGGGCAGGGGAGAAGTACTTC	CASSLSPGAGEKYF	-	TRBV27	TRBJ2-7	-
TGTGCCAGCAGTTATTTGCCGCTTTACGAGCAGTACTTC	CASSYLPLYEQYF	-	TRBV6-5	TRBJ2-7	-
TGTGCCAGCAGCCCCTGGGGGGGCACTGAAGCTTTCTTT	CASSPWGGTEAFF	-	TRBV14	TRBJ1-1	-
TGCGCCAGCAGCCGATACAGCGGGGGGGCCCCAGATACGCAGTATTTT	CASSRYSGGAPDTQYF	TRBD2	TRBV4-1	TRBJ2-3	-
TGTGCCACCAGCAGGCGGGGGGGCAAGGACGAGCAGTACTTC	CATSRRGGKDEQYF	TRBD2	TRBV15	TRBJ2-7	-
TGTGCCAGCAGAGTAGGATACGAGCAGTACTTC	CASRVGYEQYF	-	TRBV27	TRBJ2-7	few
TGTGCCAGCAGCTCGACAGGGGGCGCGCAGTATTTT	CASSSTGGAQYF	TRBD1	TRBV7-2	TRBJ2-3	few